This TCR beta chain was identified during a study of blood T cell repertoires in COVID-19. V was cut by 6 bases and J by 3 bases, with 11 bases left in between. Germline CDR1 reads SGHTA; CDR2 reads FQGTGA. CDR3 length: 14 residues. Measured with immunoSEQ multiplex PCR; TCRdb has only the in-frame clones, and not every one. The sample yields approximately 190,000 clones, around 84% seen once. The V call is TRBV7-3, the J call TRBJ2-2; no firm D call. The sequence was collected from a human donor in a cohort sampled during active COVID-19. Sequencing used peripheral blood. The DNA for the CDR3 is TGTGCCAGCAGGAGAGACACCTACACCGGGGAGCTGTTTTTT. Translated: CASRRDTYTGELFF. Supplemented by reference TRBV7-3 and TRBJ2-2, the full variable domain reads GAGVSQTPSNKVTEKGKYVELRCDPISGHTALYWYRQSLGQGPEFLIYFQGTGAADDSGLPNDRFFAVRPEGSVSTLKIQRTERGDSAVYLCASRRDTYTGELFFGEGSRLTVL.